The T cell receptor (beta chain) described here comes from a study of T-cell reconstitution after alpha-beta-depleted transplantation in children. Study results and limitations: Surviving recipient T cells and thymic progenitors underlay high day-60 TCRbeta diversity in some patients.

Unique molecular identifiers were incorporated into the prepared TCRbeta library. Each CDR3 protein gets one entry after TCRdb re-called the PCR reads with MiXCR. The table has about 97,000 distinct CDR3 sequences, 4.5% to 7.5% seen once. V gave up 6 bases and J gave up 8 bases, with 14 bases separating them. Germline V gene sequence: CDR1 SQVTM, CDR2 ANQGSEA. The CDR3 spans 12 residues. This clonotype was counted many times. What it binds is unknown. The material was PBMCs, mostly from graft donor cells, obtained 60 days after TCRalphabeta/CD19-depleted stem cell transplant. The chain has TRBV29-1 and TRBJ2-1; D could derive from TRBD1 or TRBD2 (6 bases each). The sequence was collected from a female patient between 2 and 10 years old who had a stem cell transplant for Fanconi anemia, so the T cells may come from the graft donor. The CDR3 DNA is TGCAGCGTAGATAGGGGGGTGGATGAGCAGTTCTTC. Protein sequence: CSVDRGVDEQFF.